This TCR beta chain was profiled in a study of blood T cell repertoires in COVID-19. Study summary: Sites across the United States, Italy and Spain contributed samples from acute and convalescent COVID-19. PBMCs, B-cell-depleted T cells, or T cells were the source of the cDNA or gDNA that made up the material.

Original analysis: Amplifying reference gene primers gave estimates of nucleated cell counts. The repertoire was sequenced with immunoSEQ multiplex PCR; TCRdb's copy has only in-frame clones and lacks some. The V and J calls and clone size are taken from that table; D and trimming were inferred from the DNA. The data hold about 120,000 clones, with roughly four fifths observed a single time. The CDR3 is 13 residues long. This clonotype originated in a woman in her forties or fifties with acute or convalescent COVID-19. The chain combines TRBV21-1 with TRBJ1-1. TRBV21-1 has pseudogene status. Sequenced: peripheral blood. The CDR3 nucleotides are TGTGCCAGCAACCCGGGGGGGACGACTGAAGCTTTCTTT. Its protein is CASNPGGTTEAFF.